These 22 T cell receptor beta chains came from one sample sequenced in a study of read filtering for tumor transcriptome and immune sequencing. Molecular barcoded adaptors covering alpha/delta and beta/gamma chains were used on around 370 ng RNA. Via MiXCR, TCRdb re-called the reads, giving one row per CDR3 protein. This repertoire shows 85,000 or so distinct CDR3 sequences, approximately 13% found once; its top ten account for around 14%. The sequenced material came from a population of CD138-negative cells sorted from bone marrow. The receptor set was obtained from a donor over 35 with multiple myeloma.

This clonotype was seen a few times. The chain has TRBV20-1 and TRBJ1-3; 7 bases fit TRBD1. The germline gives CDR1 DFQATT, CDR2 SNEGSKA (reference sequence). The V and J ends lost 3 bases and 13 bases, in that order; junction bases with no gene match: 12. The CDR3 is 13 residues long. The CDR3 is CSASSASPGQIYF. CDR3 DNA: TGCAGTGCTAGTTCCGCTAGCCCGGGACAGATATATTTT.

This clonotype was recorded many times. The chain carries TRBV5-1 and TRBJ2-7, with a tentative D call TRBD2 (6 bases). The CDR3 covers 14 residues. Germline lookup yields CDR1 SGHRS and CDR2 YFSETQ. Trimming pared 2 bases from V and 1 base from J, leaving 10 bases between. The CDR3 protein is CASSFMGTSYEQYF. In nucleotides, the CDR3 is TGCGCCAGCAGCTTCATGGGGACTTCCTACGAGCAGTACTTC.

The chain couples TRBV18 to TRBJ2-3; 9 bases are shared with TRBD1. This CDR3 comprises 15 residues. CDR1 and CDR2 from the germline V gene are KGHSH and LQKENI. Losses at the gene ends were 3 bases for V and 3 bases for J; bases not matched to a gene: 4. CDR3 loop: CASSPRQGETDTQYF. In nucleotides, the CDR3 is TGTGCCAGCTCACCGCGACAGGGGGAAACAGATACGCAGTATTTT. Full variable domain (rest looked up from reference TRBV18 and TRBJ2-3): NAGVMQNPRHLVRRRGQEARLRCSPMKGHSHVYWYRQLPEEGLKFMVYLQKENIIDESGMPKERFSAEFPKEGPSILRIQQVVRGDSAAYFCASSPRQGETDTQYFGPGTRLTVL.

Ten or more counts support this clonotype. This rearrangement joins TRBV30 to TRBJ2-3; tentative D call: TRBD2 (5 bases). CDR3 length: 14 amino acids. V was trimmed by 1 base and J by 1 base, leaving 9 bases between them. In germline, CDR1 is GTSNPN, CDR2 SVGIG (reference sequence). The CDR3 reads CAWSELGGTDTQYF. The CDR3 DNA follows: TGTGCCTGGAGTGAGCTCGGGGGCACAGATACGCAGTATTTT.

At least ten counts were recorded for this clonotype. This rearrangement joins TRBV20-1 to TRBJ2-2; the match to TRBD1 covers 11 bases. V was clipped by 6 bases and J by 4 bases; unmatched bases: 4. Germline CDR1 reads DFQATT; CDR2 reads SNEGSKA (reference sequence). CDR3 length: 14 residues. Here the CDR3 DNA reads TGCAGTGCGTACGGACAGGGGGCCACCGGGGAGCTGTTTTTT. This codes for CSAYGQGATGELFF.

Ten or more counts support this clonotype. CDR3: CSVAGIDETQYF. The CDR3 region has the DNA TGCAGCGTTGCGGGAATCGATGAGACCCAGTACTTC. V is TRBV29-1 and J is TRBJ2-5; tentative D call: TRBD2 (5 bases). V was clipped by 4 bases and J by 5 bases, with 11 bases between them. Germline V gene lookup returns CDR1 SQVTM and CDR2 ANQGSEA. The CDR3 has 12 amino acids.

At least ten counts were recorded for this clonotype. V usage is TRBV5-1 and J usage is TRBJ2-3; D unclear. This CDR3 comprises 14 residues. V lost 0 bases, J lost 6 bases, and 11 bases lay in between. Germline lookup yields CDR1 SGHRS and CDR2 YFSETQ. The CDR3 DNA sequence: TGCGCCAGCAGCTTGGCGGCGGCTAGTGATACGCAGTATTTT. As protein: CASSLAAASDTQYF.

V and J are TRBV28 and TRBJ1-1; D perhaps matches TRBD1 (5 bases). V was pared by 5 bases and J by 0 bases, with 13 bases between. Germline CDR1 reads MDHEN; CDR2 reads SYDVKM. CDR3 length: 15 amino acids. For the CDR3, the DNA is TGTGCCAGCAGTCCCCGACAGTTCATGAACACTGAAGCTTTCTTT. Its translation: CASSPRQFMNTEAFF.

This clonotype appeared many times. V gene TRBV10-3 combines with J gene TRBJ2-1, with D tentatively TRBD2 (6 bases). CDR1 and CDR2 from the germline V gene are ENHRY and SYGVKD. Trimming removed 5 bases at V and 5 bases at J, with 13 bases between. This CDR3 contains 14 residues. The CDR3 DNA reads TGTGCCATCAGTTTGGGGACTGGAAACAATGAGCAGTTCTTC. Amino acid sequence: CAISLGTGNNEQFF.

Details on this clonotype: A clone one base away is much larger, so this may be a read error. This chain uses TRBV3-1 with TRBJ2-1, with D possibly called TRBD1 or TRBD2 (5 bases each). V lost 1 base and J 4 bases, leaving 17 bases between the germline ends. Germline V lookup: CDR1 LGHDT, CDR2 YNNKEL (reference sequence). The CDR3 consists of 17 residues. This CDR3 is CASSQVGPAERYNEQFF. For the CDR3, the DNA is TGTGCCAGCAGCCAAGTGGGACCAGCGGAGAGATACAATGAGCAGTTCTTC.

The gene calls are TRBV11-3 and TRBJ2-1; maybe TRBD1 (5 bases). The germline CDR1 and CDR2 sequences are SGHNT and YENEEA. The CDR3 spans 14 residues. Trimming shortened V by 5 bases and J by 5 bases, and 13 bases separated the two germline ends. The CDR3 is CASSRQNSNNEQFF. CDR3 bases: TGTGCCAGCAGCAGACAGAACTCGAACAATGAGCAGTTCTTC. The full variable domain, rest sourced from reference TRBV11-3 and TRBJ2-1, is EAGVVQSPRYKIIEKKQPVAFWCNPISGHNTLYWYLQNLGQGPELLIRYENEEAVDDSQLPKDRFSAERLKGVDSTLKIQPAELGDSAVYLCASSRQNSNNEQFFGPGTRLTVL.

In this sample, this clonotype turned up many times. The chain links TRBV20-1 to TRBJ2-3, with D possibly matching TRBD2 (6 bases). V gave up 3 bases and J gave up 7 bases, with 20 bases separating them. Germline CDR1 reads DFQATT; CDR2 reads SNEGSKA (reference sequence). The CDR3 covers 15 residues. The CDR3 reads CSASKRARGGYTQYF. The CDR3 DNA follows: TGCAGTGCTAGCAAGCGGGCCCGTGGCGGATATACGCAGTATTTT.

This clonotype was counted ten times or more. The CDR3 DNA sequence: TGTGCCTGGAGATCCGGGGGCAGCTACGAGCAGTACTTC. This sequence encodes CAWRSGGSYEQYF. The rearrangement links TRBV30 to TRBJ2-7; either TRBD1 or TRBD2 may supply D (6 bases each). Trimming pared 3 bases from V and 3 bases from J, leaving 12 bases between. Germline loops: CDR1 GTSNPN, CDR2 SVGIG (reference sequence). This CDR3 contains 13 residues.

As regards this clonotype: This probably arose from a read error, given a far larger clone one base away. CDR3 loop: CASSQGAAESQYF. The CDR3 nucleotides are TGTGCCAGCAGCCAGGGGGCTGCCGAGTCCCAGTACTTC. The gene calls are TRBV7-2 and TRBJ2-5; 8 bases fit TRBD1. The CDR3 sequence is 13 residues long. The germline gives CDR1 SGHTA, CDR2 FQGNSA. Unmatched junction bases numbered 8, after V lost 5 bases and J lost 9 bases.

The rearrangement links TRBV7-6 to TRBJ2-2; maybe TRBD2 (5 bases). CDR1 is SGHVS and CDR2 is FNYEAQ in the germline V gene. The CDR3 is 15 residues long. V shed 3 bases and J shed 6 bases, with 14 bases lying between them. As DNA, the CDR3 is TGTGCCAGCAGCTTCATCTTACGGGGATCCGGGGAGCTGTTTTTT. This codes for CASSFILRGSGELFF.

This clonotype was found many times. The chain recombines TRBV29-1 with TRBJ1-1; no clear D. Germline V gene sequence: CDR1 SQVTM, CDR2 ANQGSEA. Trimming removed 5 bases from V and 5 bases from J, with 12 bases in between. The CDR3 loop spans 12 amino acids. This CDR3 reads CSVHRESTEAFF. CDR3 coding DNA: TGCAGCGTTCACCGGGAATCTACTGAAGCTTTCTTT.

This clonotype occurred many times. The V gene is TRBV20-1, the J gene TRBJ2-3; D is unresolved. V was trimmed by 1 base and J by 6 bases, leaving 14 bases between them. Germline V lookup: CDR1 DFQATT, CDR2 SNEGSKA (reference sequence). CDR3 length equals 14 residues. The CDR3 DNA follows: TGCAGTGCTAGAGGGGTCCTACTCGAGGATACGCAGTATTTT. This sequence encodes CSARGVLLEDTQYF.

This clonotype was recorded at least ten times. The rearrangement links TRBV28 to TRBJ2-4; tentatively, D is TRBD2 (5 bases). V was shortened by 3 bases and J by 0 bases, with 21 bases between the two germline ends. The CDR3 is 19 residues long. In germline, CDR1 is MDHEN, CDR2 SYDVKM. The CDR3 protein is CASSFWSGKTPLAKNIQYF. Written as DNA, the CDR3 is TGTGCCAGCAGTTTTTGGTCCGGGAAGACCCCGCTAGCCAAAAACATTCAGTACTTC.

This clonotype was recorded many times. This chain joins TRBV28 and TRBJ1-2; 8 bases map to TRBD1. J lost 4 bases, V lost 3 bases, and 4 bases had no gene match. Germline V gene lookup returns CDR1 MDHEN and CDR2 SYDVKM. The CDR3 extends over 14 amino acids. CDR3 DNA: TGTGCCAGCAGTTTTCCAGGGGGCGGCTATGGCTACACCTTC. The encoded protein is CASSFPGGGYGYTF.

This clonotype has a count of ten or more. The rearrangement links TRBV2 to TRBJ2-7, with D possibly being TRBD1 or TRBD2 (5 bases each). The CDR3 consists of 15 residues. Germline-derived CDR1 and CDR2 are SNHLY and FYNNEI. V was shortened by 6 bases and J by 2 bases, with 17 bases between the two germline ends. CDR3 loop: CASSRSEGLAYEQYF. The CDR3 nucleotides are TGTGCCAGCAGCCGATCTGAGGGGCTTGCCTACGAGCAGTACTTC. The complete variable domain, with remaining parts taken from reference TRBV2 and TRBJ2-7, reads EPEVTQTPSHQVTQMGQEVILRCVPISNHLYFYWYRQILGQKVEFLVSFYNNEISEKSEIFDDQFSVERPDGSNFTLKIRSTKLEDSAMYFCASSRSEGLAYEQYFGPGTRLTVT.

This clonotype was seen ten or more times. The CDR3, as DNA: TGTGCCATCAGTGAGTCCACAGAGCCTTACGAGCAGTACTTC. Protein product: CAISESTEPYEQYF. The V and J genes are TRBV10-3 and TRBJ2-7; no firm D call. This CDR3 is built from 14 residues. V was shortened by 0 bases and J by 4 bases, with 10 bases between the two germline ends. The germline V gene encodes CDR1 ENHRY and CDR2 SYGVKD.

This clonotype was seen at least ten times. The J gene is TRBJ1-5, the V gene TRBV5-1, with D possibly being TRBD1 (5 bases). CDR1 and CDR2 (germline): SGHRS, YFSETQ. V dropped 4 bases and J dropped 7 bases, with 18 bases sitting between them. The CDR3 is 15 residues long. The chain's CDR3 is CASSPEAGLGQPQHF. In DNA, the CDR3 is TGCGCCAGCAGCCCCGAGGCAGGGCTAGGGCAGCCCCAGCATTTT.